This T cell receptor (beta chain) was documented in a study of T cell responses to AZD1222 COVID-19 vaccine. V was cut by 4 bases and J by 1 base, with 6 bases left in between. Germline V gene data show CDR1 as SGHNT and CDR2 as YYREEE (reference sequence). The length of the CDR3 is 13 residues. Clones were read by immunoSEQ multiplex PCR, and TCRdb kept only the in-frame ones, dropping some. This table holds tens of thousands of clones, 80% to 90% found once. Comment on this clone: Its specificity is not known.

Study-level findings and limits: After the peak T cell response, and only then, were repertoires sampled. As reported, nearly half of all spike-specific TCRs target variant regions that are unmutated. Recipients of AZD1222 seropositive at baseline numbered only six or seven. Breadth and depth of Spike-specific TCRs rose after two AZD1222 doses.

The source material was peripheral blood, sampled on day 0 of AZD1222 vaccination. The J gene is TRBJ2-4, the V gene TRBV5-4; D remains unclear. This receptor was obtained from an adult in good health. This CDR3 reads CASSLPAKNIQYF. The CDR3 DNA is TGTGCCAGCAGCCTACCGGCCAAAAACATTCAGTACTTC.